These 30 T cell receptor beta chains were all obtained from the same sample, sequenced in a study of glioma-infiltrating T cells after dendritic cell vaccination. Libraries were prepared by immunoSEQ multiplex PCR; TCRdb keeps only in-frame clonotypes and omits some of them. The sample includes approximately 60,000 clones, about nine tenths seen only once; the top ten take more than 9%. Time point: after dendritic cell vaccination, including at tumor progression/relapse. The sample consisted of blood, taken after dendritic cell vaccination. The source of these receptors is a human donor with glioblastoma.

This chain uses TRBV18 with TRBJ1-4; D gene unclear. Germline-derived CDR1 and CDR2 are KGHSH and LQKENI. Trimming stripped 5 bases from V and 6 bases from J, with 10 bases between. The CDR3 runs 13 residues. CDR3 sequence reads: CASSSRLDEKLFF. The CDR3 nucleotides are TGTGCCAGCTCATCTCGGTTGGATGAAAAACTGTTTTTT. Supplemented by reference TRBV18 and TRBJ1-4, the full variable domain reads NAGVMQNPRHLVRRRGQEARLRCSPMKGHSHVYWYRQLPEEGLKFMVYLQKENIIDESGMPKERFSAEFPKEGPSILRIQQVVRGDSAAYFCASSSRLDEKLFFGSGTQLSVL.

The chain recombines TRBV25-1 with TRBJ1-4; TRBD1 matches at 7 bases. The germline gives CDR1 MGHDK, CDR2 SYGVNS. After removal of 0 bases from V and 2 bases from J, the junction contained 3 bases not matched to a gene. CDR3 length: 16 residues. CDR3 DNA: TGTGCCAGCAGTGAATATCCCAGGGGGACTAATGAAAAACTGTTTTTT. Translation gives CASSEYPRGTNEKLFF.

The CDR3 region is CASSGGATNEKLFF. The CDR3 DNA reads TGTGCCAGCAGCGGAGGGGCCACTAATGAAAAACTGTTTTTT. V usage is TRBV25-1 and J usage is TRBJ1-4; D is possibly TRBD1 (5 bases). This CDR3 has 14 residues. Per the germline V gene, CDR1 is MGHDK and CDR2 is SYGVNS. The V end was cut by 6 bases, the J end by 2 bases, with 10 bases between.

The rearrangement joins TRBV4-1 to TRBJ2-2; D perhaps matches TRBD2 (7 bases). Germline V gene data show CDR1 as MGHRA and CDR2 as YSYEKL. The CDR3 is 13 residues long. The ends were cut back, 7 bases at V and 4 bases at J, with 10 bases in the middle. This CDR3 is CASNREGTGELFF. In DNA form, the CDR3 reads TGCGCCAGCAACAGGGAGGGCACCGGGGAGCTGTTTTTT.

The gene calls are TRBV30 and TRBJ1-2; TRBD1 aligns across 10 bases. The CDR3 extends over 14 amino acids. The germline V gene has CDR1 GTSNPN and CDR2 SVGIG (reference sequence). V gave up 5 bases and J gave up 4 bases; unmatched junction bases: 7. The CDR3 DNA is TGTGCCTGGGGGGGACAGGGGAGAATCTATGGCTACACCTTC. This gives the protein CAWGGQGRIYGYTF.

V is TRBV15 and J is TRBJ2-6, with 8 bases aligning to TRBD2. The germline gives CDR1 LNHNV, CDR2 YYDKDF (reference sequence). The CDR3 covers 19 residues. J gave up 1 base and V 5 bases, and 13 bases lay outside the gene matches. The CDR3 sequence: CATSRRLSGVRSGANVLTF. The DNA of the CDR3 is TGTGCCACCAGCCGAAGACTTAGCGGGGTTAGATCTGGGGCCAACGTCCTGACTTTC.

The rearrangement uses TRBV7-2 and TRBJ1-2; the match to TRBD1 covers 10 bases. Germline CDR1 and CDR2: SGHTA and FQGNSA. The CDR3 has 16 amino acids. V lost 1 base to trimming and J lost 4 bases; unmatched junction nucleotides: 6. CDR3 in amino acids: CASSLGQGAIGYGYTF. In nucleotides, the CDR3 is TGTGCCAGCAGCTTAGGACAGGGGGCAATAGGCTATGGCTACACCTTC.

V usage is TRBV5-4 and J usage is TRBJ2-3; D call uncertain. The germline V gene encodes CDR1 SGHNT and CDR2 YYREEE (reference sequence). V dropped 2 bases and J dropped 2 bases, with 6 bases sitting between them. This CDR3 has 13 amino acids. The CDR3 region has the DNA TGTGCCAGCAGCTTTCAACTCACAGATACGCAGTATTTT. Amino acids: CASSFQLTDTQYF.

V is TRBV5-6 and J is TRBJ2-1; a weak D match, TRBD2 (5 bases). V was pared by 0 bases and J by 5 bases, with 9 bases between. The CDR3 contains 14 residues. Germline-derived CDR1 and CDR2 are SGHDT and YYEEEE. This chain's CDR3 is CASSLGGGDNEQFF. CDR3 nucleotide sequence: TGTGCCAGCAGCTTGGGAGGAGGAGACAATGAGCAGTTCTTC.

The V gene is TRBV5-1, the J gene TRBJ2-3; TRBD2 might be the D (6 bases). Trimming took 3 bases from V and 0 from J, leaving 8 bases between them. This CDR3 spans 14 amino acids. Per the germline V gene, CDR1 is SGHRS and CDR2 is YFSETQ. In DNA form, the CDR3 reads TGCGCCAGCAGCTGGGCGGGGAGCACAGATACGCAGTATTTT. As protein: CASSWAGSTDTQYF.

The V and J genes are TRBV7-2 and TRBJ2-5; TRBD2 aligns across 12 bases. The CDR3 sequence is 15 residues long. V was pared by 6 bases and J by 2 bases, with 4 bases of the junction left unmatched. Germline CDR1 SGHTA, CDR2 FQGNSA. The DNA for the CDR3 is TGTGCCAGCAGAAGAGGGACTAGCGGGCAAGAGACCCAGTACTTC. It codes for CASRRGTSGQETQYF.

The chain employs TRBV27 and TRBJ1-4; D remains ambiguous. V gave up 2 bases and J gave up 8 bases, with 15 bases separating them. The CDR3 contains 15 residues. CDR1 and CDR2 (germline): MNHEY, SMNVEV (reference sequence). The CDR3 DNA sequence: TGTGCCAGCAGTTTAGGCACAGCCCCTTACGAAAAACTGTTTTTT. This codes for CASSLGTAPYEKLFF. The full variable domain, rest sourced from reference TRBV27 and TRBJ1-4, is EAQVTQNPRYLITVTGKKLTVTCSQNMNHEYMSWYRQDPGLGLRQIYYSMNVEVTDKGDVPEGYKVSRKEKRNFPLILESPSPNQTSLYFCASSLGTAPYEKLFFGSGTQLSVL.

This clone was picked up one time. V gene TRBV4-3 combines with J gene TRBJ2-7, with a weak D call TRBD1 (6 bases). Trimming took 1 base from V and 7 from J, leaving 17 bases between them. Germline V gives CDR1 LGHNA, CDR2 YSLEER. The CDR3 consists of 15 residues. The CDR3 loop is CASSQGGAGAGEQYF. The CDR3 coding sequence is TGCGCCAGCAGCCAAGGAGGTGCAGGGGCTGGGGAGCAGTACTTC.

The chain carries TRBV25-1 and TRBJ1-1; the D is unclear. Trimming left V 6 bases short and J 11 bases short, with 19 bases between. This CDR3 contains 13 residues. Germline V gene sequence: CDR1 MGHDK, CDR2 SYGVNS. CDR3 loop: CASSIPASRTAFF. The CDR3 DNA reads as TGTGCCAGCAGCATCCCCGCGAGCCGAACGGCTTTCTTT.

CDR3 sequence reads: CASSLVGAGVMNTEAFF. The CDR3 nucleotides read TGTGCCAGCAGCTTAGTCGGGGCAGGGGTCATGAACACTGAAGCTTTCTTT. The chain links TRBV5-6 to TRBJ1-1; TRBD1 is a possible D gene (6 bases). CDR3 size: 17 residues. Germline CDR1 SGHDT, CDR2 YYEEEE. V lost 2 bases and J lost 0, with 17 bases in between.

J is TRBJ2-3 and V is TRBV9, with D perhaps matching TRBD2 (5 bases). The CDR3 runs 11 residues. Trimming removed 4 bases from V and 9 bases from J, with 9 bases in between. CDR1 and CDR2 from the germline V gene are SGDLS and YYNGEE. The CDR3 is CASSTPGTQYF. For the CDR3, the DNA is TGTGCCAGCAGCACGCCGGGGACGCAGTATTTT.

The chain employs TRBV18 and TRBJ2-3; weak D call: TRBD1 (6 bases). Germline lookup yields CDR1 KGHSH and CDR2 LQKENI. V was trimmed by 2 bases and J by 6 bases, leaving 12 bases between them. The CDR3 length is 14 residues. The CDR3 sequence: CASSPKGGRDTQYF. CDR3 nucleotide sequence: TGTGCCAGCTCACCAAAAGGGGGACGCGATACGCAGTATTTT.

This clone appeared once. J is TRBJ2-1 and V is TRBV4-3; 11 bases match TRBD1. CDR3 size: 15 residues. V was clipped by 5 bases and J by 5 bases; unmatched bases: 5. Germline V gene data show CDR1 as LGHNA and CDR2 as YSLEER. The CDR3 loop is CASSSGQGVHNEQFF. The CDR3 DNA is TGCGCCAGCAGCTCGGGACAGGGGGTTCACAATGAGCAGTTCTTC.

This CDR3 reads CASSLMDSYEKLFF. CDR3 DNA: TGTGCCAGCAGCTTGATGGACAGTTATGAAAAACTGTTTTTT. The gene calls are TRBV5-4 and TRBJ1-4, with D possibly being TRBD1 (6 bases). Trimming shortened V by 1 base and J by 6 bases, and 10 bases separated the two germline ends. The CDR3 sequence is 14 residues long. CDR1 is SGHNT, CDR2 YYREEE, per germline (reference sequence).

A note on this clone: The junction departs from germline at one end; a sequencing error may be responsible. V gene TRBV19 combines with J gene TRBJ1-2; D uncertain. Germline lookup yields CDR1 LNHDA and CDR2 SQIVND (reference sequence). CDR3 length equals 14 residues. CDR3 sequence (DNA): TGTGCCAGTAGTATGCCATCAGATAACTATGGCTGCACCTTC. As protein: CASSMPSDNYGCTF.

The genes are TRBV7-9 and TRBJ1-2; D not resolved. The V end lost 6 bases, the J end lost 8 bases, and 10 bases lay between the germline ends. CDR1 and CDR2 (germline): SEHNR, FQNEAQ (reference sequence). The CDR3 loop spans 11 amino acids. The CDR3 nucleotides read TGTGCCAGCAGGAACGCCGCGGGCTACACCTTC. Its protein is CASRNAAGYTF.

V usage is TRBV6-5 and J usage is TRBJ2-7; 10 nucleotides align to TRBD1. Germline V gene lookup returns CDR1 MNHEY and CDR2 SVGAGI. J was trimmed by 5 bases and V by 2 bases; bases with no gene match: 3. The CDR3 is 14 residues long. The CDR3 region is CASSYKTGGNEQYF. The CDR3 DNA reads as TGTGCCAGCAGTTACAAGACAGGGGGCAACGAGCAGTACTTC.

This clone appeared a few times. This chain joins TRBV11-2 and TRBJ2-7; the match to TRBD2 covers 8 bases. The germline V gene has CDR1 SGHAT and CDR2 FQNNGV. The CDR3 loop spans 13 amino acids. Trimming took 5 bases from V and 4 from J; bases not matched to a gene: 4. For the CDR3, the DNA is TGTGCCAGCAGCCGAGCGGGAGCTTACGAGCAGTACTTC. Residues: CASSRAGAYEQYF. Using reference TRBV11-2 and TRBJ2-7 for the parts outside the CDR3, the full variable domain is EAGVAQSPRYKIIEKRQSVAFWCNPISGHATLYWYQQILGQGPKLLIQFQNNGVVDDSQLPKDRFSAERLKGVDSTLKIQPAKLEDSAVYLCASSRAGAYEQYFGPGTRLTVT.

This clone was recorded a few times. This chain connects TRBV5-5 to TRBJ2-3, with a tentative D call TRBD2 (5 bases). V dropped 4 bases and J dropped 2 bases, with 17 bases sitting between them. The CDR3 is 16 residues long. CDR1 SGHKS and CDR2 YYEKEE come from the germline V gene (reference sequence). CDR3 loop: CASSPKASLATDTQYF. The CDR3 region has the DNA TGTGCCAGCAGCCCCAAGGCGAGCCTAGCCACAGATACGCAGTATTTT.

The V gene is TRBV30, the J gene TRBJ2-7; no definite D call. CDR3 length equals 15 residues. Per the germline V gene, CDR1 is GTSNPN and CDR2 is SVGIG (reference sequence). Trimming pared 4 bases from V and 5 bases from J, leaving 21 bases between. The CDR3 reads CAWNDRLPRADEQYF. In DNA form, the CDR3 reads TGTGCCTGGAACGACCGACTCCCAAGAGCCGACGAGCAGTACTTC.

V usage is TRBV5-6 and J usage is TRBJ1-1, with D perhaps TRBD1 (5 bases). Trimming took off 1 base at V and 1 base at J, with 8 bases between the two ends. Per the germline V gene, CDR1 is SGHDT and CDR2 is YYEEEE. This CDR3 is 14 amino acids long. The CDR3 here is CASSLSGGNTEAFF. The DNA of the CDR3 is TGTGCCAGCAGCTTGTCGGGGGGGAACACTGAAGCTTTCTTT.

This clone has a single count. This chain joins TRBV7-2 and TRBJ1-2; D not certain. There are 14 residues in the CDR3. The V gene's germline CDR1 is SGHTA and CDR2 FQGNSA. The V end lost 3 bases, the J end lost 7 bases, and 15 bases lay between the germline ends. In DNA form, the CDR3 reads TGTGCCAGCAGCTTCTCCCGCGGCTCGGGTGGCTACACCTTC. It yields the protein CASSFSRGSGGYTF.

This chain uses TRBV5-1 with TRBJ2-7, with 7 bases identical to TRBD2. V dropped 4 bases and J dropped 4; count of bases not matched to a gene: 8. The germline gives CDR1 SGHRS, CDR2 YFSETQ. The CDR3 consists of 14 residues. CDR3 nucleotide sequence: TGCGCCAGCAGCCCTTCGGGGGAGGGATACGAGCAGTACTTC. Protein: CASSPSGEGYEQYF. The entire variable domain, with the rest obtained from reference TRBV5-1 and TRBJ2-7, is as follows: KAGVTQTPRYLIKTRGQQVTLSCSPISGHRSVSWYQQTPGQGLQFLFEYFSETQRNKGNFPGRFSGRQFSNSRSEMNVSTLELGDSALYLCASSPSGEGYEQYFGPGTRLTVT.

J is TRBJ1-1 and V is TRBV29-1; D remains ambiguous. CDR3 length equals 12 residues. V lost 4 bases, J lost 0 bases, and 6 bases lay in between. Germline values: CDR1 SQVTM, CDR2 ANQGSEA. The CDR3 loop is CSVALLNTEAFF. Here the CDR3 DNA reads TGCAGCGTTGCTCTATTGAACACTGAAGCTTTCTTT.

The chain couples TRBV19 to TRBJ2-3; D remains unclear. Germline V gene lookup returns CDR1 LNHDA and CDR2 SQIVND (reference sequence). This CDR3 is built from 15 residues. Trimming removed 8 bases at V and 6 bases at J, with 21 bases between. The CDR3 is CASESPGTFADTQYF. CDR3 bases: TGTGCCAGTGAATCTCCAGGAACCTTCGCCGATACGCAGTATTTT.